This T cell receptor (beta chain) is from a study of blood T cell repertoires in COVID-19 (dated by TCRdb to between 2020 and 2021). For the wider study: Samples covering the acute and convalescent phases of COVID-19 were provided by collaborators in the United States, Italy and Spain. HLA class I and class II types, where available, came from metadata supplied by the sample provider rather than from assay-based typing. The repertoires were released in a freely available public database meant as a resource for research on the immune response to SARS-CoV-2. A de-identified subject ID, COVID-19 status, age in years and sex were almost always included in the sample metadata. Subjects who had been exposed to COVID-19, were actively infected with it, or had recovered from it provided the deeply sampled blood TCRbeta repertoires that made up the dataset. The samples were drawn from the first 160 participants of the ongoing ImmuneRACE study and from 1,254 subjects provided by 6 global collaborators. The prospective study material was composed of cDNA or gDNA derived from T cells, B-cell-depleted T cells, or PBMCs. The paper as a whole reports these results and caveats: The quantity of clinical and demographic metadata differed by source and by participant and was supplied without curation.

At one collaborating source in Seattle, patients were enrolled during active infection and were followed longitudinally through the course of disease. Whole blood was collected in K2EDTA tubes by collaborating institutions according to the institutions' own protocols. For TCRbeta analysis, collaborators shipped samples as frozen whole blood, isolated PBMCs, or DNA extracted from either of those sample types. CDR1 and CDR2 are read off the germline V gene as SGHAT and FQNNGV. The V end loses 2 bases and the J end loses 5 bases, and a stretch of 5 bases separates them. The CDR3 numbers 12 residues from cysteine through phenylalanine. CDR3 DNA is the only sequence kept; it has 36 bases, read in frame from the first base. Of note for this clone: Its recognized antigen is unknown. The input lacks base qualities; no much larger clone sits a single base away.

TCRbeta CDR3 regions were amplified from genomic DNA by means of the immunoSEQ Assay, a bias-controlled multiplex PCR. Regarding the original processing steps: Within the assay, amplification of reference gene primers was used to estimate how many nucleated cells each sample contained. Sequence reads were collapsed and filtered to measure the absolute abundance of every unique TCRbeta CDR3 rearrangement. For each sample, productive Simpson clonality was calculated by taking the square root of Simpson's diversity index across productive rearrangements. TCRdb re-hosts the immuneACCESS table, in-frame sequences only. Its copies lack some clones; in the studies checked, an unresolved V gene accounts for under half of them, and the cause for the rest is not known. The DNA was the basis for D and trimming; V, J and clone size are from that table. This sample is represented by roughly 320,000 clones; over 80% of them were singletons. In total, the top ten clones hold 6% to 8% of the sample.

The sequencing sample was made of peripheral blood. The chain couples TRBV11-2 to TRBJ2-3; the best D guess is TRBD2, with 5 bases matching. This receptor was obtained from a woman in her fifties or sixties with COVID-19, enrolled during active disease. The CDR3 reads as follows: CASSLSGDTQYF. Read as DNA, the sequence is TGTGCCAGCAGCTTAAGCGGAGATACGCAGTATTTT.